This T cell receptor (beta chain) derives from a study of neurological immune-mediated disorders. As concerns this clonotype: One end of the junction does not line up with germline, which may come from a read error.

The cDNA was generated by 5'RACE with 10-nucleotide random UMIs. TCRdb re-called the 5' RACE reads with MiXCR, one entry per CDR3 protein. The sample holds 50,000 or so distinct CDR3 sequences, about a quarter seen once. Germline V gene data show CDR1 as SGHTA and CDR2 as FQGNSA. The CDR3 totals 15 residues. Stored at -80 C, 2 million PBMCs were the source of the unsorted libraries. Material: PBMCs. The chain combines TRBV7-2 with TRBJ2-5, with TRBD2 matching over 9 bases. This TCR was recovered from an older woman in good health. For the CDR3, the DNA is TGTGTCAGCAGCTCGGGACTAGCCGTGTTCGAGTCCCAGTACTTC. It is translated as CVSSSGLAVFESQYF.